This is a list of T cell receptor beta chains from one sample in a study of blood T cells in healthy people across ages. Each CDR3 protein gets one entry after TCRdb re-called the 5' RACE reads with MiXCR. This sample has roughly 680,000 distinct CDR3 sequences; under 25% occur once, and the top ten carry roughly 3.6%. The specimen was blood. Receptor source: an older man in good health. Both conserved end residues are part of each CDR3. A D gene is named only where the DNA matches it firmly. Clone size appears in some rows only: once, few, many, or a class for an expanded clone.

d_call: TRBD2
j_call: TRBJ2-1
clone_size: NA
v_call: TRBV5-1
cdr3_nt: TGCGCCAGCAGCTCGCGGACTAGCGGGAGGGCCTCCTACAATGAGCAGTTCTTC
cdr3_aa: CASSSRTSGRASYNEQFF

d_call: TRBD2
j_call: TRBJ2-7
clone_size: NA
v_call: TRBV20-1
cdr3_nt: TGCAGTGCCATGACTAGCGGGAGGGGCTACGAGCAGTACTTC
cdr3_aa: CSAMTSGRGYEQYF

d_call: TRBD2
j_call: TRBJ2-5
clone_size: few
v_call: TRBV20-1
cdr3_nt: TGCAGTGCTAGGCGGACTAGCTTTATGGAGACCCAGTACTTC
cdr3_aa: CSARRTSFMETQYF

d_call: NA
j_call: TRBJ2-7
clone_size: NA
v_call: TRBV29-1
cdr3_nt: TGCAGCGTTGAAACGAGGGGAGGCTACGAGCAGTACTTC
cdr3_aa: CSVETRGGYEQYF

d_call: TRBD1
j_call: TRBJ1-1
clone_size: few
v_call: TRBV18
cdr3_nt: TGTGCCAGCTCACCCCTGGGGGGACAGCAGAACACTGAAGCTTTCTTT
cdr3_aa: CASSPLGGQQNTEAFF

d_call: NA
j_call: TRBJ2-1
clone_size: few
v_call: TRBV2
cdr3_nt: TGTGCCAGCAATCCAAAAGGGGCTAATGAGCAGTTCTTC
cdr3_aa: CASNPKGANEQFF

d_call: TRBD2
j_call: TRBJ2-4
clone_size: NA
v_call: TRBV4-1
cdr3_nt: TGCGCCAGCAGCCAATATACCGACACCGGGACTAGTAATATCATTCAGTACTTC
cdr3_aa: CASSQYTDTGTSNIIQYF

d_call: NA
j_call: TRBJ2-1
clone_size: few
v_call: TRBV7-2
cdr3_nt: TGTGCCAGCAGCTTAGTACCTGGGACCAGTGTGCACCTTGAGCAGTTCTTC
cdr3_aa: CASSLVPGTSVHLEQFF

d_call: NA
j_call: TRBJ1-1
clone_size: NA
v_call: TRBV6-2/TRBV6-3
cdr3_nt: TGTGCCAGCACTCCTGACTTGGGGGACACTGAAGCTTTCTTT
cdr3_aa: CASTPDLGDTEAFF

d_call: TRBD2
j_call: TRBJ2-5
clone_size: few
v_call: TRBV20-1
cdr3_nt: TGCAGTGCTACCGAGATAACTAGCGCCCAAGAGACCCAGTACTTC
cdr3_aa: CSATEITSAQETQYF